These 10 T cell receptor beta chains came from one sample sequenced in a study of OX40 agonist ivuxolimab in advanced cancers. Libraries were prepared by immunoSEQ multiplex PCR; TCRdb keeps only in-frame clonotypes and omits some of them. The data contain 30,000 or so clones, roughly three quarters of them seen just once; the ten biggest clones take up roughly 15%. The specimen was CD4+ or CD8+ T cells sorted from blood, collected in a trial of the OX40 agonist ivuxolimab. These receptors came from an adult with an advanced solid tumor such as melanoma, head and neck, liver or kidney cancer.

V gene TRBV2 combines with J gene TRBJ2-5; D might be TRBD1 (5 bases). The CDR3 loop spans 14 amino acids. Germline CDR1 SNHLY, CDR2 FYNNEI. V lost 5 bases, J lost 2 bases, and 12 bases lay in between. CDR3 bases: TGTGCCAGCAGTAAAGACAGTATACAAGAGACCCAGTACTTC. Translating it yields CASSKDSIQETQYF.

This sequence joins TRBV10-1 and TRBJ1-2, with D perhaps TRBD1 (5 bases). This CDR3 is built from 14 residues. Germline V gives CDR1 WNHNN, CDR2 SYGVQD (reference sequence). The V end was cut by 1 base, the J end by 4 bases, with 10 bases between. CDR3 in amino acids: CASSEWGSPYGYTF. In DNA, the CDR3 is TGCGCCAGCAGTGAGTGGGGCAGCCCCTATGGCTACACCTTC.

The chain uses TRBV19 and TRBJ1-1; D is undetermined. The CDR3 covers 11 residues. Trimming stripped 7 bases from V and 10 bases from J, with 13 bases between. Per germline, CDR1 LNHDA and CDR2 SQIVND (reference sequence). The CDR3 region has the DNA TGTGCCAGTAAAGGACCCCAGCGAGCTTTCTTT. The encoded protein is CASKGPQRAFF. Looking up the rest from reference TRBV19 and TRBJ1-1 gives the full variable domain: DGGITQSPKYLFRKEGQNVTLSCEQNLNHDAMYWYRQDPGQGLRLIYYSQIVNDFQKGDIAEGYSVSREKKESFPLTVTSAQKNPTAFYLCASKGPQRAFFGQGTRLTVV.

The V call is TRBV5-1, the J call TRBJ2-3, with no clear D. CDR1 and CDR2 from the germline V gene are SGHRS and YFSETQ. With 4 bases removed from V and 2 bases from J, the gap between germline ends came to 8 bases. The CDR3 covers 13 residues. The chain's CDR3 is CASSPGDTDTQYF. The CDR3 DNA sequence: TGCGCCAGCAGCCCCGGAGACACAGATACGCAGTATTTT.

Remarks on this clone: One end of the junction does not line up with germline, which may come from a read error. The V gene is TRBV19, the J gene TRBJ2-1, with 11 bases lining up with TRBD2. The germline V gene encodes CDR1 LNHDA and CDR2 SQIVND (reference sequence). This CDR3 is 13 amino acids long. CDR3 DNA: TGTGCCAGTAGTGAGACTAGCGGGGTCGCGGGGATCTTC. Translation: CASSETSGVAGIF.

This chain connects TRBV5-1 to TRBJ2-7, with 7 bases identical to TRBD2. Trimming removed 4 bases from V and 4 bases from J; junction bases left unmatched: 14. The CDR3 runs to 16 residues. Germline CDR1 reads SGHRS; CDR2 reads YFSETQ. CDR3 DNA sequence: TGCGCCAGCAGCCCCGGACTAGATCCCGCTCCTTACGAGCAGTACTTC. It translates to CASSPGLDPAPYEQYF.

This clone is medium-sized in the sample. The chain recombines TRBV2 with TRBJ2-7; maybe TRBD1 (6 bases). Germline V CDR1 and CDR2: SNHLY, FYNNEI. The CDR3 consists of 10 residues. The germline V and J ends were trimmed by 2 bases and 12 bases, with 8 bases remaining between them. The CDR3 region is CASSERGWYF. The CDR3 coding sequence is TGTGCCAGCAGTGAAAGGGGGTGGTACTTC.

This clone has a single count. The chain combines TRBV9 with TRBJ2-2; 16 nucleotides align to TRBD2. V gave up 3 bases and J gave up 7 bases; unmatched junction bases: 9. This CDR3 comprises 18 residues. CDR1 and CDR2 from the germline V gene are SGDLS and YYNGEE. The CDR3 DNA reads TGTGCCAGCAGCGCCCGTGGGACTAGCGGGGGGGCCGGCGGGGAGCTGTTTTTT. It codes for CASSARGTSGGAGGELFF.

The chain recombines TRBV2 with TRBJ2-7; 7 nucleotides match TRBD2. Trimming took 7 bases from V and 3 from J; bases not matched to a gene: 12. Germline V gene data show CDR1 as SNHLY and CDR2 as FYNNEI. CDR3 size: 15 residues. Here the CDR3 reads CASTVGRGGVYEQYF. In DNA, the CDR3 is TGTGCCAGCACGGTTGGGAGGGGTGGGGTCTACGAGCAGTACTTC.

This rearrangement joins TRBV6-5 to TRBJ1-2, with 8 bases that match TRBD1. Germline CDR1 and CDR2: MNHEY and SVGAGI. The CDR3 sequence is 14 residues long. Unmatched junction bases numbered 6, after V lost 6 bases and J lost 3 bases. CDR3: CASRDAGQDYGYTF. CDR3 bases: TGTGCCAGCAGAGATGCGGGACAGGACTATGGCTACACCTTC.